Shown below are 22 T cell receptor beta chains from a single sample sequenced in a study of T cell repertoires in cytomegalovirus infection. No antigen has been identified for these receptors. TCRdb recomputed calls from the reads with MiXCR, one row per CDR3 protein. The table lists 360,000 or so distinct CDR3 sequences, about 35% of them singletons. The sample was cultured PBMCs, taken from culture after CMV antigen stimulation. Source of these receptors: a human donor in good health (CMV status not recorded). Some clones in this sample may be carry-over from other donors' samples.

The chain employs TRBV19 and TRBJ1-2; TRBD1 is a possible D gene (5 bases). This CDR3 comprises 14 residues. V lost 4 bases to trimming and J lost 5 bases, with 14 bases between them. The germline V gene has CDR1 LNHDA and CDR2 SQIVND (reference sequence). The CDR3 region is CASSTGREIYGYTF. The CDR3 region has the DNA TGTGCCAGTAGTACGGGACGGGAGATATATGGCTACACCTTC.

This clonotype has a handful of counts. The rearrangement joins TRBV7-2 to TRBJ2-1, with 11 positions matching TRBD2. CDR3 size: 22 residues. Germline lookup yields CDR1 SGHTA and CDR2 FQGNSA. Germline trimming cut 2 bases from V and 5 bases from J; bases unmatched to any gene: 23. The CDR3 DNA sequence: TGTGCCAGCAGCTTATTTCGAATTCAAATACGTCCCACTAGCGGGAGTGACAATGAGCAGTTCTTC. It specifies CASSLFRIQIRPTSGSDNEQFF.

The sample holds a few counts of this clonotype. The J gene is TRBJ2-1, the V gene TRBV6-6; D unclear. Trimming took 4 bases from V and 5 from J, leaving 6 bases between them. Germline V gene lookup returns CDR1 MNHNY and CDR2 SVGAGI (reference sequence). The CDR3 runs to 12 residues. The CDR3 region is CASSFANNEQFF. Written as DNA, the CDR3 is TGTGCCAGCAGTTTTGCGAACAATGAGCAGTTCTTC.

This clonotype occurred a few times. The chain links TRBV5-4 to TRBJ2-3; D uncertain. Per germline, CDR1 SGHNT and CDR2 YYREEE (reference sequence). The CDR3 is made up of 14 amino acids. Trimming stripped 6 bases from V and 1 base from J, with 12 bases between. The CDR3 loop is CASTRSRGTDTQYF. The CDR3 DNA reads TGTGCCAGCACCAGGAGTAGAGGCACAGATACGCAGTATTTT.

The chain joins TRBV6-2 or TRBV6-3 to TRBJ2-1; a weak D match, TRBD1 (6 bases). This CDR3 has 15 residues. The V end was cut by 6 bases, the J end by 3 bases, with 15 bases between. Germline CDR1 is MNHEY and CDR2 is SVGEGT. CDR3 sequence (DNA): TGTGCCAGCAGCTATGCCAGGGGATTCTACAATGAGCAGTTCTTC. Translating gives CASSYARGFYNEQFF.

The V gene is TRBV5-5, the J gene TRBJ2-1; 7 bases are shared with TRBD2. Losses at the gene ends were 2 bases for V and 4 bases for J; bases not matched to a gene: 9. Germline values: CDR1 SGHKS, CDR2 YYEKEE (reference sequence). The CDR3 extends over 16 amino acids. This chain's CDR3 is CASSFMTSYAYNEQFF. CDR3 nucleotides: TGTGCCAGCAGCTTTATGACTAGCTACGCTTACAATGAGCAGTTCTTC.

This clonotype was observed many times. J is TRBJ2-1 and V is TRBV7-2, with 7 bases lining up with TRBD2. Germline V gives CDR1 SGHTA, CDR2 FQGNSA. Trimming removed 7 bases from V and 9 bases from J; junction bases left unmatched: 15. CDR3 length: 15 amino acids. In nucleotides, the CDR3 is TGTGCCAGCACCTCATGGTTAGCGGGCCCCGGTGAGCAGTTCTTC. It translates to CASTSWLAGPGEQFF.

This clonotype was counted ten times or more. This chain connects TRBV7-2 to TRBJ2-1; perhaps TRBD2 as D (7 bases). CDR3 length: 16 residues. Germline CDR1 and CDR2: SGHTA and FQGNSA. V was pared by 8 bases and J by 9 bases, with 26 bases between. The CDR3 loop is CASDTEGGVRFSEQFF. CDR3 DNA: TGTGCCAGCGACACGGAGGGGGGGGTGAGGTTTAGTGAGCAGTTCTTC.

At least ten counts were recorded for this clonotype. The chain links TRBV6-2 or TRBV6-3 to TRBJ2-1; TRBD2 aligns across 10 bases. The CDR3 totals 14 residues. The germline gives CDR1 MNHEY, CDR2 SVGEGT. V dropped 7 bases and J dropped 6; count of bases not matched to a gene: 6. CDR3 region: CASTKAGGTNEQFF. As DNA, the CDR3 is TGTGCCAGCACCAAAGCGGGAGGGACCAATGAGCAGTTCTTC.

This sequence joins TRBV7-2 and TRBJ2-3; TRBD1 or TRBD2 may be the D gene (6 bases each). The V end lost 7 bases, the J end lost 3 bases, and 23 bases lay between the germline ends. The CDR3 is 17 amino acids. Germline assignment: CDR1 SGHTA and CDR2 FQGNSA. CDR3 in amino acids: CASTITGAGAFTDTQYF. The CDR3 DNA follows: TGTGCCAGCACCATAACGGGGGCGGGCGCATTTACAGATACGCAGTATTTT.

This clonotype was recorded many times. V gene TRBV7-6 combines with J gene TRBJ2-1; 9 positions agree with TRBD2. The CDR3 has 17 residues. The ends lost 4 bases at V and 5 bases at J; junction bases unmatched: 12. Germline V gene sequence: CDR1 SGHVS, CDR2 FNYEAQ. The CDR3 coding sequence is TGTGCCAGCAGCTCCTCGGTCAGGCTAGCGGGGAACAATGAGCAGTTCTTC. Protein: CASSSSVRLAGNNEQFF.

The chain carries TRBV19 and TRBJ2-5; TRBD2 is a possible D gene (5 bases). Looked up from germline, CDR1 is LNHDA and CDR2 is SQIVND (reference sequence). The CDR3 has 18 residues. V was pared by 4 bases and J by 5 bases, with 26 bases between. The CDR3 here is CASSTTLGRDIYRETQYF. The CDR3 DNA follows: TGTGCCAGTAGTACGACCTTAGGACGGGATATTTATAGGGAGACCCAGTACTTC. The variable domain in full, with the rest retrieved from reference TRBV19 and TRBJ2-5, is DGGITQSPKYLFRKEGQNVTLSCEQNLNHDAMYWYRQDPGQGLRLIYYSQIVNDFQKGDIAEGYSVSREKKESFPLTVTSAQKNPTAFYLCASSTTLGRDIYRETQYFGPGTRLLVL.

The J gene is TRBJ1-4, the V gene TRBV6-1; perhaps TRBD1 as D (6 bases). Germline V gives CDR1 MNHNS, CDR2 SASEGT. With 2 bases removed from V and 8 bases from J, the gap between germline ends came to 15 bases. The CDR3 runs to 15 residues. The CDR3 coding sequence is TGTGCCAGCAGTGAAAACGGGGGTAGGGGGGAAAAACTGTTTTTT. It is translated as CASSENGGRGEKLFF.

This rearrangement joins TRBV12-3 or TRBV12-4 to TRBJ1-6; D unresolved. The ends were cut back, 3 bases at V and 8 bases at J, with 5 bases in the middle. The length of the CDR3 is 12 residues. CDR3 protein: CASSFADSPLHF. The CDR3 region has the DNA TGTGCCAGCAGTTTCGCAGATTCACCCCTCCACTTT.

The chain recombines TRBV19 with TRBJ2-7; 11 bases agree with TRBD2. Germline V gene sequence: CDR1 LNHDA, CDR2 SQIVND (reference sequence). V lost 1 base, J lost 2 bases, and 1 base stayed unmatched. The CDR3 loop spans 15 amino acids. In DNA, the CDR3 is TGTGCCAGTAGTATAGTTAGCGGGAGGGCCTACGAGCAGTACTTC. This gives the protein CASSIVSGRAYEQYF.

This clonotype was seen a few times. J is TRBJ1-1 and V is TRBV7-9, with 7 bases identical to TRBD1. After removal of 5 bases from V and 5 bases from J, the junction contained 11 bases not matched to a gene. The CDR3 runs 15 residues. In germline, CDR1 is SEHNR, CDR2 FQNEAQ (reference sequence). The CDR3 spells CASSPRGGPGTEAFF. CDR3 nucleotides: TGTGCCAGCAGCCCCAGGGGGGGACCAGGGACTGAAGCTTTCTTT.

The chain is built from TRBV14 and TRBJ2-1, with a weak D call TRBD2 (5 bases). Germline loops: CDR1 SGHDN, CDR2 FVKESK. The CDR3 has 14 amino acids. Deletions cut 4 bases from V and 3 bases from J, with 10 bases between. The CDR3 coding sequence is TGTGCCAGCAGCCCCCTAGCTAACTACAATGAGCAGTTCTTC. Translation: CASSPLANYNEQFF.

V and J are TRBV29-1 and TRBJ2-6; D is ambiguous. Germline V gene sequence: CDR1 SQVTM, CDR2 ANQGSEA. This CDR3 comprises 12 residues. V was pared by 2 bases and J by 4 bases, with 3 bases between. The CDR3 protein is CSVETGANVLTF. In nucleotides, the CDR3 is TGCAGCGTTGAAACCGGGGCCAACGTCCTGACTTTC. Together with reference TRBV29-1 and TRBJ2-6, the CDR3 gives the full variable domain: SAVISQKPSRDICQRGTSLTIQCQVDSQVTMMFWYRQQPGQSLTLIATANQGSEATYESGFVIDKFPISRPNLTFSTLTVSNMSPEDSSIYLCSVETGANVLTFGAGSRLTVL.

The chain couples TRBV28 to TRBJ1-1; D is possibly TRBD1 (6 bases). Germline V gene data show CDR1 as MDHEN and CDR2 as SYDVKM. This CDR3 has 14 amino acids. The V end lost 6 bases, the J end lost 6 bases, and 17 bases lay between the germline ends. The CDR3 sequence: CASSLTGKVSEAFF. The CDR3 region has the DNA TGTGCCAGCAGCCTCACAGGGAAAGTCTCTGAAGCTTTCTTT.

On this clonotype itself: The CDR3 ends on some other residue instead of the conserved phenylalanine or tryptophan, so this is likely a read error. The V call is TRBV28, the J call TRBJ2-3; 11 nucleotides match TRBD2. Trimming removed 10 bases from V and 4 bases from J; junction bases left unmatched: 7. The length of the CDR3 is 14 residues. The germline CDR1 and CDR2 sequences are MDHEN and SYDVKM. In DNA form, the CDR3 reads TGTGCCACAGGACTAGCGGGTCGATCAGATACGCAGTATTTA. It yields the protein CATGLAGRSDTQYL.

This clonotype came up a few times. The genes are TRBV30 and TRBJ1-5, with TRBD1 identical over 7 bases. Losses at the gene ends were 0 bases for V and 4 bases for J; bases not matched to a gene: 15. The CDR3 sequence is 18 residues long. In germline, CDR1 is GTSNPN, CDR2 SVGIG (reference sequence). CDR3 amino acids: CAWSVARVPRQGNQPQHF. The DNA for the CDR3 is TGTGCCTGGAGTGTAGCCCGTGTGCCGCGACAGGGAAATCAGCCCCAGCATTTT.

The chain has TRBV4-1 and TRBJ2-1, with D possibly TRBD2 on 6 matching bases. The CDR3 spans 18 residues. Trimming removed 0 bases from V and 4 bases from J, with 19 bases in between. CDR1 is MGHRA and CDR2 is YSYEKL in the germline V gene. CDR3 protein: CASSQEVPAGLVYNEQFF. DNA for the CDR3: TGCGCCAGCAGCCAAGAGGTTCCCGCGGGACTGGTATACAATGAGCAGTTCTTC.